The entry below describes one T cell receptor beta chain. Its antigen is unidentified. The data stem from a study of tumor and adjacent non-tumor tissue in lung cancer. Study-wide background: There were around eleven adenocarcinoma, a couple of squamous cell carcinoma and 1 small cell lung cancer cases. Study-wide points: TCR diversity was significantly greater in tumor than normal lung tissue. In normal lung, the top 100 clones were significantly more dominant than in tumor.

This sample's RNA came from whole unsorted tissue. Unmatched junction bases numbered 8, after V lost 4 bases and J lost 12 bases. Germline V gene sequence: CDR1 SGHDN, CDR2 FVKESK. This CDR3 has 14 residues. The library came from three nested PCR rounds adapted from ARM-PCR protocols. A single record per CDR3 protein comes from TCRdb applying MiXCR to the multiplex PCR reads. The data hold about 200,000 distinct CDR3 sequences, with about two thirds observed a single time. Source material: lung tumor tissue. This receptor was obtained from a man aged 60-69 years with non-small cell lung cancer. The rearrangement links TRBV14 to TRBJ1-6; 8 nucleotides match TRBD1. The CDR3 region has the DNA TGTGCCAGCAGCCGTACCACAGGGGGGGGACCCCTCCACTTT. Amino acid sequence: CASSRTTGGGPLHF.